A selection of T cell receptor beta chains follows, all from one sample in a study of blood T cell repertoires in COVID-19. TCRdb's copy holds only in-frame clones and misses some; the assay was immunoSEQ multiplex PCR. The sample holds hundreds of thousands of clones, 85% to 90% seen once. Sequenced material: PBMCs or T cells enriched from blood (not recorded which). These receptors all come from a woman aged 50 to 60 with acute COVID-19. Each CDR3 is given with its conserved first and last residue. The D gene is left open where the match is weak. Only some rows state a clone size, as once, few, many or a class for expanded clones.

>TRBJ2-1|TRBV5-1|NA|NA
TGCGCCAGCAGCTTCAGCGGCGGAAGGCTCAATGAGCAGTTCTTC
CASSFSGGRLNEQFF
>TRBJ1-5|TRBV19|NA|NA
TGTGCCAGTAGTAGAACTCAGGGATATAGCAATCAGCCCCAGCATTTT
CASSRTQGYSNQPQHF
>TRBJ1-5|TRBV28|NA|TRBD1
TGTGCCAGCAGTTCGTTCACAGGGGATAGCAATCAGCCCCAGCATTTT
CASSSFTGDSNQPQHF
>TRBJ1-5|TRBV6-9|few|TRBD1
TGTGCCAGAAAGGGACAGCCAACTATCAATCAGCCCCAGCATTTT
CARKGQPTINQPQHF
>TRBJ1-2|TRBV28|NA|TRBD1
TGTGCCAGCAGTTCGGGACAGGGTGCAGTAGGCTACACCTTC
CASSSGQGAVGYTF
>TRBJ2-5|TRBV27|NA|NA
TGTGCCAGCAGTTTATGGTTCCCCGCCCTAGGGGTCGGCGGAGAGACCCAGTACTTC
CASSLWFPALGVGGETQYF
>TRBJ2-2|TRBV4-1|NA|TRBD1
TGCGCCAGCACCCGGGACAGCAACGGCGGGGAGCTGTTTTTT
CASTRDSNGGELFF
>TRBJ1-5|TRBV6-5|NA|NA
TGTGCCAGCAGTTACTTAAATAGCAATCAGCCCCAGCATTTT
CASSYLNSNQPQHF
>TRBJ2-6|TRBV4-1|NA|NA
TGCGCCAGCAGCCAAGGTCGGTCCTCCGGGGCCAACGTCCTGACTTTC
CASSQGRSSGANVLTF
>TRBJ2-2|TRBV6-2/TRBV6-3|NA|TRBD2
TGTGCCAGCAGTTACGACACTAGCGGGAGTTTTTCGAACACCGGGGAGCTGTTTTTT
CASSYDTSGSFSNTGELFF
>TRBJ2-1|TRBV19|NA|TRBD1
TGTGCCAGTAAGCCCCTTGACAGGGACAATGAGCAGTTCTTC
CASKPLDRDNEQFF
>TRBJ1-2|TRBV11-2|NA|NA
TGTGCCAGCAGCCTCCGGACAGACATAGGCTATGGCTACACCTTC
CASSLRTDIGYGYTF
>TRBJ2-3|TRBV2|few|TRBD2
TGTGCCAGCAGTGATCTTGGGACTAGCAACTACACAGATACGCAGTATTTT
CASSDLGTSNYTDTQYF
>TRBJ2-1|TRBV11-3|NA|TRBD2
TGTGCCAGCAGCCCCCGACTAGCGGTACACAATGAGCAGTTCTTC
CASSPRLAVHNEQFF
>TRBJ2-1|TRBV28|NA|TRBD2
TGTGCCAGCAGTTTCTACCCGCCCTCTCTAGCGGGTGTTCCCGTGGAGCAGTTCTTC
CASSFYPPSLAGVPVEQFF
>TRBJ2-6|TRBV27|NA|NA
TGTGCCACCACGTCCCGCGTCTCTGGGGCCAACGTCCTGACTTTC
CATTSRVSGANVLTF
>TRBJ2-1|TRBV5-5|NA|TRBD1
TGTGCCAGCAGCTCCTTCCCGACAGGGGGTAGCAATGAGCAGTTCTTC
CASSSFPTGGSNEQFF
>TRBJ2-3|TRBV3-1/TRBV3-2|NA|NA
TGTGCCAGCAGCCAAGCTGTCCCAGCGGCAGATACGCAGTATTTT
CASSQAVPAADTQYF
>TRBJ2-7|TRBV19|NA|NA
TGTGCCAGTAGTTCAGCGGGTGCCGGCGAGCAGTACTTC
CASSSAGAGEQYF